A single sample is the source of the 15 T cell receptor beta chains below, sequenced in a study of T cell repertoires in cytomegalovirus infection. TCRdb re-called the reads through MiXCR, storing one row per CDR3 protein. The sample comprises 250,000 to 400,000 distinct CDR3 sequences, 25% of which are singletons, and more than 10% rests with the top ten. No antigen has been assigned to these receptors. Sample: cultured PBMCs, taken from culture after CMV antigen stimulation. The receptor set was obtained from a human donor in good health (CMV status not recorded). Some clones in this sample may be carry-over from other donors' samples.

The chain carries TRBV7-4 and TRBJ2-1; D is possibly TRBD2 (5 bases). Germline V gene sequence: CDR1 SGHVT, CDR2 SQSDAQ. V lost 3 bases and J lost 9, with 9 bases in between. This CDR3 contains 12 residues. CDR3 amino acids: CASSLIASEQFF. CDR3 DNA: TGTGCCAGCAGCTTGATAGCGTCTGAGCAGTTCTTC.

This clonotype was seen repeatedly, ten times or more. The chain has TRBV19 and TRBJ1-1; D remains unclear. Trimming cost V 4 bases and J 1 base, with 10 bases left between them. This CDR3 comprises 14 residues. The germline gives CDR1 LNHDA, CDR2 SQIVND (reference sequence). This CDR3 is CASSKASKNTEAFF. The CDR3 coding sequence is TGTGCCAGTAGTAAGGCCTCCAAGAACACTGAAGCTTTCTTT.

This clonotype showed up many times. The chain recombines TRBV7-2 with TRBJ1-1; no firm D call. In germline, CDR1 is SGHTA, CDR2 FQGNSA. With 5 bases removed from V and 3 bases from J, the gap between germline ends came to 7 bases. The CDR3 spans 12 residues. The CDR3 sequence is CASSVDHTEAFF. The CDR3 region has the DNA TGTGCCAGCAGCGTGGACCACACTGAAGCTTTCTTT. The whole variable domain, remainder taken from reference TRBV7-2 and TRBJ1-1, is GAGVSQSPSNKVTEKGKDVELRCDPISGHTALYWYRQSLGQGLEFLIYFQGNSAPDKSGLPSDRFSAERTGGSVSTLTIQRTQQEDSAVYLCASSVDHTEAFFGQGTRLTVV.

The chain employs TRBV12-3 or TRBV12-4 and TRBJ2-1; 10 bases fit TRBD2. Trimming took 0 bases from V and 7 from J; bases not matched to a gene: 6. The CDR3 length is 16 residues. CDR3 sequence (DNA): TGTGCCAGCAGTTTAGCGCTCGGTAGCGGGAGGAATGAGCAGTTCTTC. This encodes CASSLALGSGRNEQFF.

The J gene is TRBJ1-6, the V gene TRBV18; D is possibly TRBD1 (5 bases). Germline V lookup: CDR1 KGHSH, CDR2 LQKENI. The length of the CDR3 is 15 residues. The V and J ends lost 0 bases and 10 bases respectively, with 13 bases between them. For the CDR3, the DNA is TGTGCCAGCTCACCACCGGGGGAGGAGGGGTCACCCCTCCACTTT. Translated: CASSPPGEEGSPLHF.

This clonotype has at least ten counts. The chain links TRBV7-2 to TRBJ2-1; a possible D gene is TRBD2 (6 bases). Germline V gene sequence: CDR1 SGHTA, CDR2 FQGNSA. This CDR3 is 15 amino acids long. Trimming removed 1 base from V and 3 bases from J, with 10 bases in between. Written as DNA, the CDR3 is TGTGCCAGCAGCTTAGATCCTAGCGTCTACAATGAGCAGTTCTTC. Translated: CASSLDPSVYNEQFF. Supplemented by reference TRBV7-2 and TRBJ2-1, the full variable domain reads GAGVSQSPSNKVTEKGKDVELRCDPISGHTALYWYRQSLGQGLEFLIYFQGNSAPDKSGLPSDRFSAERTGGSVSTLTIQRTQQEDSAVYLCASSLDPSVYNEQFFGPGTRLTVL.

A word on this clonotype: This CDR3 fails to terminate in the conserved phenylalanine or tryptophan, so it likely reflects a read error. No DNA is shown, since the ends of the CDR3 on it are uncertain; the CDR3 is the one TCRdb lists. This chain connects TRBV7-9 to TRBJ2-3; the table's D call of TRBD2 was not tested on the DNA. 16 amino acids form the CDR3, both terminal residues included. Germline loops: CDR1 SEHNR, CDR2 FQNEAQ (reference sequence). CDR3 sequence reads: CASSKGQAHSFSGGTL.

This rearrangement joins TRBV11-2 to TRBJ2-5, with D perhaps matching TRBD2 (7 bases). V was trimmed by 8 bases and J by 5 bases, leaving 15 bases between them. The CDR3 has 13 residues. CDR1 is SGHAT, CDR2 FQNNGV, per germline. This chain's CDR3 is CASPKGGGETQYF. CDR3 coding DNA: TGTGCCAGCCCCAAGGGGGGGGGGGAGACCCAGTACTTC.

This chain connects TRBV12-3 or TRBV12-4 to TRBJ2-2, with D perhaps matching TRBD1 or TRBD2 (5 bases each). V was cut by 6 bases and J by 2 bases, with 13 bases left in between. This CDR3 has 15 residues. CDR3 DNA: TGTGCCAGCAGAGATTGGGACCGCAACACCGGGGAGCTGTTTTTT. Translating gives CASRDWDRNTGELFF.

Many counts were recorded for this clonotype. The chain recombines TRBV11-3 with TRBJ2-5; D gene unclear. CDR3 length: 15 amino acids. V lost 5 bases and J lost 4, with 17 bases in between. Germline CDR1 and CDR2: SGHNT and YENEEA. The CDR3 loop reads CASSPASPVGETQYF. Written as DNA, the CDR3 is TGTGCCAGCAGCCCTGCATCCCCGGTTGGAGAGACCCAGTACTTC.

CDR3 DNA sequence: TGCGCCAGCAGCCAAGGCCAACTAGCGGGAGGAACAGATACGCAGTATTTT. It yields the protein CASSQGQLAGGTDTQYF. V gene TRBV4-3 combines with J gene TRBJ2-3, with 12 bases that match TRBD2. V lost 1 base, J lost 3 bases, and 5 bases stayed unmatched. CDR1 and CDR2 from the germline V gene are LGHNA and YSLEER. The CDR3 length is 17 residues.

The chain has TRBV12-3 or TRBV12-4 and TRBJ2-3; D remains unclear. V was trimmed by 5 bases and J by 5 bases, leaving 11 bases between them. The CDR3 loop spans 13 amino acids. CDR3: CASSQEFIDTQYF. In nucleotides, the CDR3 is TGTGCCAGCAGTCAAGAATTCATAGATACGCAGTATTTT.

In this sample, this clonotype turned up a few times. The chain couples TRBV12-3 or TRBV12-4 to TRBJ2-1; D perhaps matches TRBD1 (6 bases). The CDR3 totals 17 residues. Trimming took 10 bases from V and 4 from J, leaving 26 bases between them. CDR3 region: CATTTGRVGAGYNEQFF. DNA of the CDR3: TGTGCCACCACGACAGGCAGAGTCGGGGCCGGATACAATGAGCAGTTCTTC.

The chain employs TRBV19 and TRBJ2-7; unclear D gene. The CDR3 sequence is 14 residues long. The V gene's germline CDR1 is LNHDA and CDR2 SQIVND (reference sequence). Trimming pared 5 bases from V and 3 bases from J, leaving 14 bases between. CDR3 residues: CASSGSEKFYEQYV. The CDR3 DNA is TGTGCCAGTAGTGGGTCGGAGAAGTTCTACGAGCAGTACGTC.

The chain recombines TRBV7-7 with TRBJ2-1; no definite D call. This CDR3 contains 14 residues. The V gene's germline CDR1 is SSHAT and CDR2 FNYEAQ (reference sequence). V lost 1 base and J lost 5, with 9 bases in between. The CDR3 DNA sequence: TGTGCCAGCAGCTTAGGGCAGTACCACAATGAGCAGTTCTTC. Translating it yields CASSLGQYHNEQFF.